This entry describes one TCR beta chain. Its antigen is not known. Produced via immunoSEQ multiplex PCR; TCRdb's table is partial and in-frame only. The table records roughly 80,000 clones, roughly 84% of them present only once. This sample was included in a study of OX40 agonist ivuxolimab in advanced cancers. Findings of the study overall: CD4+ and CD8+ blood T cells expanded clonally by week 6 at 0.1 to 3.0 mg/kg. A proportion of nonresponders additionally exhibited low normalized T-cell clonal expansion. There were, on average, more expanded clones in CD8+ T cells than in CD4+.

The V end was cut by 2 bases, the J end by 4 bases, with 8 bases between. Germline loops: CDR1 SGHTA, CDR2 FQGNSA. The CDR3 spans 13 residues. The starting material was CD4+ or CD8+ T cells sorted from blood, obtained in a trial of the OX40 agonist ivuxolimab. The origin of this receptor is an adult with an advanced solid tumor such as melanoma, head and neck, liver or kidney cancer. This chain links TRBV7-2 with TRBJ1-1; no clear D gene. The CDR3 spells CASSLLRSTEAFF. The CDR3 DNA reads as TGTGCCAGCAGCTTACTACGAAGCACTGAAGCTTTCTTT.